The clone carrying this T cell receptor (beta chain) showed up just once. It was with a sample-barcoded 5' primer and a J-beta primer mix that a second PCR of roughly 6 to 12 cycles was run. Via MiXCR, TCRdb re-called the 5' RACE reads, giving one row per CDR3 protein. This table holds some 1.5 million distinct CDR3 sequences, roughly 30% found once. The source of the sample is a study of blood T cells in healthy people across ages. Germline-derived CDR1 and CDR2 are KGHSH and LQKENI. The V segment lost 6 bases and the J segment 5 bases; nucleotides outside the gene matches: 7. This CDR3 has 15 amino acids.

This clonotype was obtained from a woman younger than 45 in good health. The chain employs TRBV18 and TRBJ2-3; 11 bases fit TRBD1. What was sequenced was blood. The CDR3 loop reads CASSPGTGGQDTQYF. The CDR3 DNA is TGTGCCAGCTCGCCTGGGACAGGGGGGCAAGATACGCAGTATTTT.